These T cell receptor beta chains were read from a single sample in a study of cytomegalovirus exposure and HLA in healthy donors. Only in-frame clones appear in the TCRdb table, and some are missing; sequencing was by immunoSEQ multiplex PCR. The sample has tens of thousands of clones, 81% seen once; the top ten hold approximately 1.3%. The specimen sequenced was PBMCs. The origin of the receptors is a girl under 10 years old in good health and CMV-seropositive. Each CDR3 is given with its conserved first and last residue. A D gene is named only where the DNA matches it firmly. Not every row has a clone size; where given, it reads once, few, many or a size class.

j_gene: TRBJ1-1
d_gene: NA
v_gene: TRBV27
abundance: NA
CDR3aa: CASSLSGPRETEAFF
CDR3nt: TGTGCCAGCAGTTTATCGGGCCCCCGAGAGACTGAAGCTTTCTTT

j_gene: TRBJ2-3
d_gene: NA
v_gene: TRBV29-1
abundance: NA
CDR3aa: CSVIQGPDTQYF
CDR3nt: TGCAGCGTCATCCAGGGGCCAGATACGCAGTATTTT

j_gene: TRBJ2-3
d_gene: NA
v_gene: TRBV6-6
abundance: NA
CDR3aa: CASSGGDSPSTDTQYF
CDR3nt: TGTGCCAGCAGCGGGGGAGACAGCCCGAGCACAGATACGCAGTATTTT

j_gene: TRBJ1-4
d_gene: TRBD1
v_gene: TRBV7-9
abundance: NA
CDR3aa: CASSAGGQGNEKLFF
CDR3nt: TGTGCCAGCAGCGCCGGGGGACAGGGGAATGAAAAACTGTTTTTT

j_gene: TRBJ1-5
d_gene: NA
v_gene: TRBV6-5
abundance: NA
CDR3aa: CASRRNSNQPQHF
CDR3nt: TGTGCCAGCCGGAGGAATAGCAATCAGCCCCAGCATTTT

j_gene: TRBJ2-7
d_gene: NA
v_gene: TRBV5-1
abundance: NA
CDR3aa: CASSLGSSVFYEQYF
CDR3nt: TGCGCCAGCAGCTTGGGGTCGTCGGTCTTCTACGAGCAGTACTTC

j_gene: TRBJ2-7
d_gene: TRBD2
v_gene: TRBV7-2
abundance: NA
CDR3aa: CASSVSGSAHEQCF
CDR3nt: TGTGCCAGCAGCGTTAGCGGGAGCGCCCACGAGCAGTGCTTC

j_gene: TRBJ2-1
d_gene: TRBD2
v_gene: TRBV7-6
abundance: NA
CDR3aa: CASSFFSGRSGWGEQFF
CDR3nt: TGTGCCAGCAGCTTCTTTAGCGGGAGGTCCGGATGGGGAGAGCAGTTCTTC

j_gene: TRBJ2-7
d_gene: NA
v_gene: TRBV10-3
abundance: NA
CDR3aa: CAIRERNLWEQYF
CDR3nt: TGTGCCATCCGGGAACGTAACCTTTGGGAGCAGTACTTC

j_gene: TRBJ1-1
d_gene: NA
v_gene: TRBV30
abundance: NA
CDR3aa: CAWSVGSGNTEAFF
CDR3nt: TGTGCCTGGAGTGTTGGGTCAGGGAACACTGAAGCTTTCTTT

j_gene: TRBJ2-7
d_gene: NA
v_gene: TRBV9
abundance: NA
CDR3aa: CASSATSRGYEQYF
CDR3nt: TGTGCCAGCAGCGCGACAAGTCGGGGCTACGAGCAGTACTTC

j_gene: TRBJ2-1
d_gene: NA
v_gene: TRBV4-2
abundance: NA
CDR3aa: CASSQDPETSALEQFF
CDR3nt: TGTGCCAGCAGCCAAGATCCTGAGACATCAGCTCTTGAGCAGTTCTTC

j_gene: TRBJ1-2
d_gene: TRBD1
v_gene: TRBV6-5
abundance: NA
CDR3aa: CASSYFQGVDYGYTF
CDR3nt: TGTGCCAGCAGTTACTTTCAGGGGGTTGATTATGGTTACACCTTC

j_gene: TRBJ1-2
d_gene: TRBD1
v_gene: TRBV28
abundance: few
CDR3aa: CASSSGTVYGYTF
CDR3nt: TGTGCCAGCAGTTCAGGGACAGTTTATGGCTACACCTTC

j_gene: TRBJ2-3
d_gene: NA
v_gene: TRBV29-1
abundance: NA
CDR3aa: CSVERASVDTQYF
CDR3nt: TGCAGCGTTGAAAGGGCTAGCGTGGATACGCAGTATTTT

j_gene: TRBJ2-1
d_gene: TRBD2
v_gene: TRBV28
abundance: few
CDR3aa: CASSRLALPRGNEQFF
CDR3nt: TGTGCCAGCAGTCGACTAGCCCTACCTAGGGGCAATGAGCAGTTCTTC

j_gene: TRBJ1-2
d_gene: NA
v_gene: TRBV5-5
abundance: NA
CDR3aa: CASSLEPGANYGYTF
CDR3nt: TGTGCCAGCAGCTTGGAACCAGGGGCTAACTATGGCTACACCTTC

j_gene: TRBJ1-1
d_gene: NA
v_gene: TRBV2
abundance: NA
CDR3aa: CASKRDTEAFF
CDR3nt: TGTGCCAGCAAGAGGGACACTGAAGCTTTCTTT

j_gene: TRBJ2-1
d_gene: TRBD2
v_gene: TRBV30
abundance: NA
CDR3aa: CAWRREGRDNEQFF
CDR3nt: TGTGCCTGGAGGCGGGAGGGCCGAGACAATGAGCAGTTCTTC

j_gene: TRBJ2-3
d_gene: NA
v_gene: TRBV5-6
abundance: NA
CDR3aa: CASSQRPGADTQYF
CDR3nt: TGTGCCAGCAGCCAACGTCCGGGGGCAGATACGCAGTATTTT

j_gene: TRBJ2-7
d_gene: NA
v_gene: TRBV5-4
abundance: once
CDR3aa: CASRASFSYEQYF
CDR3nt: TGTGCCAGCAGAGCCTCGTTTTCCTACGAGCAGTACTTC

j_gene: TRBJ1-1
d_gene: TRBD1
v_gene: TRBV6-1
abundance: few
CDR3aa: CATRTGVKGVGAFF
CDR3nt: TGTGCCACTAGGACAGGGGTAAAAGGCGTAGGAGCTTTCTTT

j_gene: TRBJ2-3
d_gene: NA
v_gene: TRBV2
abundance: NA
CDR3aa: CASSEEINTQYF
CDR3nt: TGTGCCAGCAGTGAAGAAATAAATACGCAGTATTTT

j_gene: TRBJ1-1
d_gene: TRBD1
v_gene: TRBV10-3
abundance: NA
CDR3aa: CAISVPGTGSTEAFF
CDR3nt: TGTGCCATCAGTGTACCCGGGACAGGGAGCACTGAAGCTTTCTTT

j_gene: TRBJ1-2
d_gene: NA
v_gene: TRBV5-6
abundance: NA
CDR3aa: CASSLRPRLSYGYTF
CDR3nt: TGTGCCAGCAGCTTGAGGCCGCGACTCAGCTATGGCTACACCTTC

j_gene: TRBJ1-5
d_gene: TRBD1
v_gene: TRBV7-2
abundance: NA
CDR3aa: CASSLGQGNQPQHF
CDR3nt: TGTGCCAGCAGCCTCGGACAGGGGAATCAGCCCCAGCATTTT

j_gene: TRBJ2-2
d_gene: TRBD1
v_gene: TRBV4-3
abundance: NA
CDR3aa: CASSQETGGRDTGELFF
CDR3nt: TGCGCCAGCAGCCAGGAGACAGGGGGAAGGGACACCGGGGAGCTGTTTTTT

j_gene: TRBJ2-1
d_gene: TRBD1
v_gene: TRBV25-1
abundance: NA
CDR3aa: CASSLGTGAYNEQFF
CDR3nt: TGTGCCAGCAGCCTCGGGACAGGTGCCTACAATGAGCAGTTCTTC

j_gene: TRBJ2-3
d_gene: TRBD1
v_gene: TRBV29-1
abundance: few
CDR3aa: CSVGVGTGGTDTQYF
CDR3nt: TGCAGCGTCGGGGTCGGGACAGGGGGCACAGATACGCAGTATTTT

j_gene: TRBJ1-1
d_gene: NA
v_gene: TRBV7-8
abundance: few
CDR3aa: CASSALRTGNTEAFF
CDR3nt: TGTGCCAGCAGCGCTTTACGCACTGGGAACACTGAAGCTTTCTTT

j_gene: TRBJ1-1
d_gene: NA
v_gene: TRBV7-2
abundance: NA
CDR3aa: CASSSHNLNTEAFF
CDR3nt: TGTGCCAGCAGCTCCCATAACTTGAACACTGAAGCTTTCTTT

j_gene: TRBJ1-2
d_gene: TRBD1
v_gene: TRBV25-1
abundance: once
CDR3aa: CASSEYDRDQDGYTF
CDR3nt: TGTGCCAGCAGTGAATACGACAGGGATCAGGACGGCTACACCTTC

j_gene: TRBJ2-2
d_gene: TRBD2
v_gene: TRBV2
abundance: NA
CDR3aa: CASSEALGGGLTGELFF
CDR3nt: TGTGCCAGCAGTGAAGCGCTTGGGGGAGGGCTTACCGGGGAGCTGTTTTTT

j_gene: TRBJ2-1
d_gene: NA
v_gene: TRBV29-1
abundance: once
CDR3aa: CSVERGSSYNEQFF
CDR3nt: TGCAGCGTTGAAAGGGGGAGCTCCTACAATGAGCAGTTCTTC

j_gene: TRBJ1-2
d_gene: TRBD1
v_gene: TRBV15
abundance: NA
CDR3aa: CATSPKDRGRVYGYTF
CDR3nt: TGTGCCACCAGCCCAAAGGACAGGGGGCGCGTCTATGGCTACACCTTC

j_gene: TRBJ2-1
d_gene: TRBD2
v_gene: TRBV25-1
abundance: few
CDR3aa: CASSLAGGKWNEQFF
CDR3nt: TGTGCCAGCAGTTTAGCGGGAGGAAAGTGGAATGAGCAGTTCTTC

j_gene: TRBJ2-6
d_gene: NA
v_gene: TRBV11-3
abundance: NA
CDR3aa: CASSPGSSGANVLTF
CDR3nt: TGTGCCAGCAGCCCAGGGTCCTCTGGGGCCAACGTCCTGACTTTC

j_gene: TRBJ1-1
d_gene: NA
v_gene: TRBV27
abundance: NA
CDR3aa: CASSRLYRQLNTEAFF
CDR3nt: TGTGCCAGCAGTCGACTGTATCGACAGTTGAACACTGAAGCTTTCTTT

j_gene: TRBJ2-1
d_gene: TRBD2
v_gene: TRBV7-2
abundance: NA
CDR3aa: CASSPLWEGGNEQFF
CDR3nt: TGTGCCAGCAGCCCTTTGTGGGAGGGCGGAAATGAGCAGTTCTTC

j_gene: TRBJ1-1
d_gene: NA
v_gene: TRBV28
abundance: NA
CDR3aa: CASRKRGRLYTEAFF
CDR3nt: TGTGCCAGCAGGAAGAGAGGCCGGCTATACACTGAAGCTTTCTTT

j_gene: TRBJ2-7
d_gene: NA
v_gene: TRBV6-6
abundance: NA
CDR3aa: CASTDRSYEQYF
CDR3nt: TGTGCCAGCACCGACAGATCCTACGAGCAGTACTTC

j_gene: TRBJ2-2
d_gene: NA
v_gene: TRBV28
abundance: NA
CDR3aa: CASSPVLSVELFF
CDR3nt: TGTGCCAGCAGTCCCGTTTTGTCCGTGGAGCTGTTTTTT

j_gene: TRBJ2-1
d_gene: NA
v_gene: TRBV19
abundance: NA
CDR3aa: CASRGLSSYNEQFF
CDR3nt: TGTGCCAGTAGGGGCTTAAGCTCCTACAATGAGCAGTTCTTC

j_gene: TRBJ2-2
d_gene: NA
v_gene: TRBV7-2
abundance: NA
CDR3aa: CASSLGVQGLTGELFF
CDR3nt: TGTGCCAGCAGCTTAGGGGTCCAGGGCCTCACCGGGGAGCTGTTTTTT

j_gene: TRBJ1-5
d_gene: NA
v_gene: TRBV5-6
abundance: once
CDR3aa: CASSRRVSQPQHF
CDR3nt: TGTGCCAGCAGCCGTCGGGTTTCTCAGCCCCAGCATTTT

j_gene: TRBJ1-5
d_gene: NA
v_gene: TRBV28
abundance: NA
CDR3aa: CASSLWGGYQPQHF
CDR3nt: TGTGCCAGCAGTTTATGGGGGGGGTATCAGCCCCAGCATTTT

j_gene: TRBJ2-7
d_gene: NA
v_gene: TRBV6-5
abundance: NA
CDR3aa: CASSYEGGTAYEQYF
CDR3nt: TGTGCCAGCAGTTACGAGGGCGGGACCGCCTACGAGCAGTACTTC

j_gene: TRBJ1-5
d_gene: NA
v_gene: TRBV6-6
abundance: NA
CDR3aa: CASSYSSGPQHF
CDR3nt: TGTGCCAGCAGTTACTCTTCGGGGCCCCAGCATTTT

j_gene: TRBJ2-3
d_gene: TRBD2
v_gene: TRBV28
abundance: NA
CDR3aa: CASLPGSGRTDTQYF
CDR3nt: TGTGCCAGCCTTCCCGGGAGCGGGAGGACAGATACGCAGTATTTT